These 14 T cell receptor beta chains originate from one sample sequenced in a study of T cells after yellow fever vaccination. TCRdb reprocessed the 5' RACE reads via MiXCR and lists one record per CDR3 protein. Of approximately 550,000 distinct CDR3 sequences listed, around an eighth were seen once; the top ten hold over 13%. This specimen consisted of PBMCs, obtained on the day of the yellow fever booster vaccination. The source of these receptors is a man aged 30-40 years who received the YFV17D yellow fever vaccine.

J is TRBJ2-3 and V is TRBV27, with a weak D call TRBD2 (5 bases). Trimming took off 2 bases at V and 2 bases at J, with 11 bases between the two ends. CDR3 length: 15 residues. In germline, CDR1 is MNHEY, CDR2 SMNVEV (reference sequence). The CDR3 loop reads CASSLRTGITDTQYF. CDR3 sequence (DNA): TGTGCCAGCAGTTTACGGACTGGTATCACAGATACGCAGTATTTT.

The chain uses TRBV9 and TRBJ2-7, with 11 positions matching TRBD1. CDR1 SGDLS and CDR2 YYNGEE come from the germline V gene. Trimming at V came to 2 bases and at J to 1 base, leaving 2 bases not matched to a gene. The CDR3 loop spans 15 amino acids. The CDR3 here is CASSVGTGGSYEQYF. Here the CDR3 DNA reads TGTGCCAGCAGCGTCGGGACAGGGGGGTCCTACGAGCAGTACTTC.

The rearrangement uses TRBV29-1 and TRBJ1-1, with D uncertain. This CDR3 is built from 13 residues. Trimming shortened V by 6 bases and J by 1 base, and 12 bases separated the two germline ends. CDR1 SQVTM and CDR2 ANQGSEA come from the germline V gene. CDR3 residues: CSVVPRTNTEAFF. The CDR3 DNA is TGCAGCGTCGTTCCCAGGACGAACACTGAAGCTTTCTTT.

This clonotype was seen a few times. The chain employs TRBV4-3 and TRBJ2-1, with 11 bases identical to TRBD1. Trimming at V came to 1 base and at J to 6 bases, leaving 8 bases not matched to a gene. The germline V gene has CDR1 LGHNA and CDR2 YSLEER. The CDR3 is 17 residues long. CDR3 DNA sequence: TGCGCCAGCAGCCAAGCTCCACCGGGACAGGGGGTCAATGAGCAGTTCTTC. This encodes CASSQAPPGQGVNEQFF.

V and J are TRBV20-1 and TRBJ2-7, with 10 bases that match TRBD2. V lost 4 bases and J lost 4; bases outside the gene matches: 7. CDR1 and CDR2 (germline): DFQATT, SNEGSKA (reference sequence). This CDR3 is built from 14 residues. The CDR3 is CSAISSGSLYEQYF. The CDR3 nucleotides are TGCAGTGCTATATCTAGCGGGAGTCTTTACGAGCAGTACTTC.

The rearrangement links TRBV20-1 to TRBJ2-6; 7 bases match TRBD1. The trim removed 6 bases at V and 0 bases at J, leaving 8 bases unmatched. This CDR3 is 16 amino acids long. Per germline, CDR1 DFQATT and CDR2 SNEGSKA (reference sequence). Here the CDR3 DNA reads TGCAGTGCAACCGACAGGGAACTCTCTGGGGCCAACGTCCTGACTTTC. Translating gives CSATDRELSGANVLTF.

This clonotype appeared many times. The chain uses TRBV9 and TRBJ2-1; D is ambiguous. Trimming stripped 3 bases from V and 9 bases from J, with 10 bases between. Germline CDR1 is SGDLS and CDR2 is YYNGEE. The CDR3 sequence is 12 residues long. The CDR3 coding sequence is TGTGCCAGCAGCGACCTAATAGCTGAGCAGTTCTTC. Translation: CASSDLIAEQFF.

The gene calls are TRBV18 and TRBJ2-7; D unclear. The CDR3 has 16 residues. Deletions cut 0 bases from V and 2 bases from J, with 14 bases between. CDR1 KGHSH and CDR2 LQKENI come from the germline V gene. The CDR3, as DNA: TGTGCCAGCTCACCACCGAAGACCCGACCCCCCTACGAGCAGTACTTC. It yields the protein CASSPPKTRPPYEQYF.

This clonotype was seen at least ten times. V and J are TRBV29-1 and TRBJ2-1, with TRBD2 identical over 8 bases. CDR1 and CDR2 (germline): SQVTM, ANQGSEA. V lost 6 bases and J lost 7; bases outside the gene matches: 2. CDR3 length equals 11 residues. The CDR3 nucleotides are TGCAGCGTCCCGGGAGGGAATGAGCAGTTCTTC. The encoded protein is CSVPGGNEQFF.

The DNA of the CDR3 is TGCAGCACCCTGGGGGGTCTGAACACTGAAGCTTTCTTT. Its translation: CSTLGGLNTEAFF. The chain has TRBV29-1 and TRBJ1-1, with D maybe TRBD1 (5 bases). Trimming pared 8 bases from V and 0 bases from J, leaving 13 bases between. The CDR3 is 13 amino acids. From germline, CDR1 is SQVTM and CDR2 ANQGSEA.

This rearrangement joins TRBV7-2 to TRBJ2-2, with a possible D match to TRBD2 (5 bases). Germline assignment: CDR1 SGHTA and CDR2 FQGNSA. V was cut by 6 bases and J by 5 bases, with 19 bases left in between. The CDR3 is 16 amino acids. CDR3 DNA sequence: TGTGCCAGCAGAGAACCGGGTCGGAGAGGGACCGGGGAGCTGTTTTTT. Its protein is CASREPGRRGTGELFF.

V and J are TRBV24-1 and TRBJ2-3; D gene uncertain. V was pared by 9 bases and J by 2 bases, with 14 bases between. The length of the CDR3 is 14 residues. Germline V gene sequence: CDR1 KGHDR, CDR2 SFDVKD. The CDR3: CATEESALTDTQYF. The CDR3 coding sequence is TGTGCCACCGAGGAATCTGCCCTCACAGATACGCAGTATTTT.

The CDR3 DNA reads TGTGCCAGCATCCCTTTGGGGAGTGCTTCTGGGGCCAACGTCCTGACTTTC. The encoded protein is CASIPLGSASGANVLTF. The chain has TRBV6-1 and TRBJ2-6, with D possibly being TRBD2 (5 bases). The CDR3 covers 17 residues. The V and J ends lost 7 bases and 1 base respectively, with 17 bases between them. Germline CDR1 reads MNHNS; CDR2 reads SASEGT.

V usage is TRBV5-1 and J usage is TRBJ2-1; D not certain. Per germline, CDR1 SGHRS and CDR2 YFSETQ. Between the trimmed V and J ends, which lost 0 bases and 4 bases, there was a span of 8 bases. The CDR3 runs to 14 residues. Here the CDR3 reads CASSLVVQYNEQFF. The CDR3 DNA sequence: TGCGCCAGCAGCTTGGTGGTGCAGTACAATGAGCAGTTCTTC.